The clone carrying this TCR beta chain was detected many times. What it binds is not known. The data derive from a study of T cell repertoires in cytomegalovirus infection. Study-wide context: Carrying CMV and the relevant HLA type showed in public TCR beta signatures.

Study-level points and caveats: CMV carriers having the relevant HLA were flagged by cumulative public TCR beta family frequency. CMV-specific TCR beta clonotypes restricted by HLA-C were the ones dominating the ex vivo response.

Germline V gene sequence: CDR1 SEHNR, CDR2 FQNEAQ (reference sequence). Deletions cut 1 base from V and 7 bases from J, with 11 bases between. This CDR3 contains 14 residues. MiXCR was run by TCRdb on the reads, yielding one entry per CDR3 protein. In the table there are about 600,000 distinct CDR3 sequences, roughly 26% of which are singletons. Sequencing was carried out using CD8+ T cells from PBMCs. V gene TRBV7-9 combines with J gene TRBJ1-5; possible D gene TRBD1, 6 bases. This receptor was identified in a human donor in good health (CMV status not recorded). Some clones in this sample may be carry-over from other donors' samples. The CDR3 sequence is CASSLEGESQPQHF. For the CDR3, the DNA is TGTGCCAGCAGCTTAGAGGGGGAAAGCCAGCCCCAGCATTTT.